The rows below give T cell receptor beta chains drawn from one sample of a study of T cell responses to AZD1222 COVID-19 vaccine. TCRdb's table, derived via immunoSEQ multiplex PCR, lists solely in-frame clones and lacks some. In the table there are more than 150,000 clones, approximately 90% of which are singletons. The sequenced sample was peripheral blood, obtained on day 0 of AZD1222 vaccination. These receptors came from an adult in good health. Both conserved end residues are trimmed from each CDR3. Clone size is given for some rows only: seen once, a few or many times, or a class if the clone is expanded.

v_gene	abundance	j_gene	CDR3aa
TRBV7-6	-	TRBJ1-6	ASSLDESGASPLH
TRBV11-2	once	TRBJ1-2	ASSRTGGEGYGYT
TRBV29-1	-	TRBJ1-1	SVERNTEAF
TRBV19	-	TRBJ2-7	ASYNGEQY
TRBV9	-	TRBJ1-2	ASSTSGQGNYALGYT
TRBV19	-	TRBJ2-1	ASSIAGMPYNEQF
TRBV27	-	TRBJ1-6	ASRVRGYNSPLH
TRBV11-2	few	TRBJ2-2	ASSPRLQENTGELF
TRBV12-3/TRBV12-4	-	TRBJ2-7	ASSLSFSYEQY
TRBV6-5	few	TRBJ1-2	ASSYSWTGGDGYT
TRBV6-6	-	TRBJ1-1	ASIEGRTNTEAF
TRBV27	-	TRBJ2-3	ASSLYSRIGGGSTDTQY
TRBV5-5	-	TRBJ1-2	ASSADIGNYGYT
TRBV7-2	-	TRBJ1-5	ASSLYNSAQPQH
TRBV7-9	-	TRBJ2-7	ASSLDGWKGTSYEQY
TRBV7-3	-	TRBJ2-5	ASSRTGTAQETQY
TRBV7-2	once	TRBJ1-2	ASTVPTGRNYGYT
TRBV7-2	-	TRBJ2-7	ASSPGALTYEQY
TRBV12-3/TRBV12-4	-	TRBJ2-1	ASSYGLEQF
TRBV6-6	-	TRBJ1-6	ASRPEMVSPLH
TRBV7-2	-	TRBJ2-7	ASSRDRGIYEQY
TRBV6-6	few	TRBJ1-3	ASSYWGPLWKHTIY
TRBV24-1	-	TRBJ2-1	ATSDFSGAGEQF
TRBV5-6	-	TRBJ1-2	ASSWDRELWGYT
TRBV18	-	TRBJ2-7	ASSRGRAYEQY
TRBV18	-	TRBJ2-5	ASSPSGFETQY
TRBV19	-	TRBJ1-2	ASSMGANTNYGYT
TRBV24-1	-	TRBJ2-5	ATRDSWETQY
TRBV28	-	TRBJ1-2	ASMRRGDGYT
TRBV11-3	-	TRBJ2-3	ASSLGSDANTDTQY
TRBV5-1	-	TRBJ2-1	ASSLVPGGRNEQF
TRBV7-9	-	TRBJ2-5	ASSLVETQY
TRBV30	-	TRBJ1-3	AWRAGSSGNTIY
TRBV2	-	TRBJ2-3	ASSGPSGGATDTQY
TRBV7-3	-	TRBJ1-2	ASSLIGREGYT
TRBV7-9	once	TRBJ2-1	ASSPRGTPNNEQF
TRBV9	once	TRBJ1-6	ASSGLSSYNSPLH
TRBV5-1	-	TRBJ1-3	ASSPTGVAGNTIY